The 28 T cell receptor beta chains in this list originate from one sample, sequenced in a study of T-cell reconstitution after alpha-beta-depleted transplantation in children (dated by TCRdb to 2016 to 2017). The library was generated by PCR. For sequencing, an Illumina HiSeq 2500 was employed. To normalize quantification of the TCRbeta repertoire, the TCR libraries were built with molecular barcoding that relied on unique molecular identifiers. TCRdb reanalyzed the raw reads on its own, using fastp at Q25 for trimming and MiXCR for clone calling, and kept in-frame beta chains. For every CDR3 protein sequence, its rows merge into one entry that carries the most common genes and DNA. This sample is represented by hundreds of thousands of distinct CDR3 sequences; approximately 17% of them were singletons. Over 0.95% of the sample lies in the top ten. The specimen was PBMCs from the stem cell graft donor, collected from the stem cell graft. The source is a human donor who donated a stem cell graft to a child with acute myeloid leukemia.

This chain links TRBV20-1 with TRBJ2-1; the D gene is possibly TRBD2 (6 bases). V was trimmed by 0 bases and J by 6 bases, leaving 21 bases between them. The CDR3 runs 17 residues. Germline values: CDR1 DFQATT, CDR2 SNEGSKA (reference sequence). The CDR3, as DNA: TGCAGTGCTAGAGATCCCGCCCACGTACGGGACTTCAATGAGCAGTTCTTC. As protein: CSARDPAHVRDFNEQFF.

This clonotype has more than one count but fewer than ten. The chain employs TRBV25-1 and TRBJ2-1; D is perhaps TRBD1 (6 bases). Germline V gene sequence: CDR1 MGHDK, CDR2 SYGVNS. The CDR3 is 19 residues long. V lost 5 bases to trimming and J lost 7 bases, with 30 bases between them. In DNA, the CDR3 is TGTGCCAGCAGTCGGGCCTATAAACAGGGCTCCCGAAGTACTAATGAGCAGTTCTTC. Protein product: CASSRAYKQGSRSTNEQFF. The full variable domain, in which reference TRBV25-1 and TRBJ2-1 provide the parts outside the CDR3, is EADIYQTPRYLVIGTGKKITLECSQTMGHDKMYWYQQDPGMELHLIHYSYGVNSTEKGDLSSESTVSRIRTEHFPLTLESARPSHTSQYLCASSRAYKQGSRSTNEQFFGPGTRLTVL.

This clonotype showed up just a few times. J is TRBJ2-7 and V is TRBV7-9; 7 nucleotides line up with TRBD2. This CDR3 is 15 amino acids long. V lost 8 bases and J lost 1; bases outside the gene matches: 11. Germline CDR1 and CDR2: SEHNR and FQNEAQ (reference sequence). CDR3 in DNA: TGTGCCAGCTCGACACACCGGGGGGTTTCCTACGAGCAGTACTTC. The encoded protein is CASSTHRGVSYEQYF.

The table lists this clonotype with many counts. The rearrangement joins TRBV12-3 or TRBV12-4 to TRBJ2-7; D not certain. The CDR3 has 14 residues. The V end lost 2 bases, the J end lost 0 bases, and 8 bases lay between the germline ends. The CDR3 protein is CASSLRSSSYEQYF. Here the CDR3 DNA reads TGTGCCAGCAGTTTACGGAGTAGCTCCTACGAGCAGTACTTC.

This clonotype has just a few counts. Here the CDR3 DNA reads TGTGCCAGCAGCCCGGGACAGCGAATGCAGCCCCAGCATTTT. This codes for CASSPGQRMQPQHF. The rearrangement joins TRBV6-1 to TRBJ1-5; 7 bases fit TRBD1. V trimming: 6 bases; J trimming: 7 bases; junction bases outside the gene matches: 9. CDR3 size: 14 residues. The germline V gene encodes CDR1 MNHNS and CDR2 SASEGT.

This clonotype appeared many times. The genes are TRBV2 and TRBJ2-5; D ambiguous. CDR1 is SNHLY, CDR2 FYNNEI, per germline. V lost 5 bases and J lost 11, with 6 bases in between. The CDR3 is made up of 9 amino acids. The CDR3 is CASSPGQYF. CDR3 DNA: TGTGCCAGCAGTCCTGGACAGTACTTC.

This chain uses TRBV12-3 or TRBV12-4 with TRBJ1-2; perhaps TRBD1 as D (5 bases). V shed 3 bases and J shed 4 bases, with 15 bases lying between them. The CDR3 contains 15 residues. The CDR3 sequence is CASSLTPTGPYGYTF. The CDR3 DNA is TGTGCCAGCAGTTTGACGCCCACGGGACCCTATGGCTACACCTTC.

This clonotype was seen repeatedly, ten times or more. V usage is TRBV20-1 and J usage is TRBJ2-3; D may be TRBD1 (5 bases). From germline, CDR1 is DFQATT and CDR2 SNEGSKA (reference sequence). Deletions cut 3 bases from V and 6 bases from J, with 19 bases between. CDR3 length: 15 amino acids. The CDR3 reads CSASNLRTKQDTQYF. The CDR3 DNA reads TGCAGTGCTAGCAACCTTAGGACAAAGCAGGATACGCAGTATTTT.

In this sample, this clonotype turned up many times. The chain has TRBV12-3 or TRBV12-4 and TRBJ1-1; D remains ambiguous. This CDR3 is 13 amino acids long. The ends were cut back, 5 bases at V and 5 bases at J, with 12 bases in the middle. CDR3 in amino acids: CASSLFDRTEAFF. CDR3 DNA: TGTGCCAGCAGTCTTTTCGACCGGACTGAAGCTTTCTTT.

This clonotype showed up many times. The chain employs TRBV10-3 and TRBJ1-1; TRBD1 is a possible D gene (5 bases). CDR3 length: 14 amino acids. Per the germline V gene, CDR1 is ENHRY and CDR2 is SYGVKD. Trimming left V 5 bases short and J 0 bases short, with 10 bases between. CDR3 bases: TGTGCCATCAGTTTACAGGAGATGAACACTGAAGCTTTCTTT. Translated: CAISLQEMNTEAFF.

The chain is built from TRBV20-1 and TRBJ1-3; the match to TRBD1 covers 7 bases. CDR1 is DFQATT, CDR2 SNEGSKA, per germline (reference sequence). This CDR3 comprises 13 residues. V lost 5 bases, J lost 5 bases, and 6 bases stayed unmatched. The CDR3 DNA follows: TGCAGTGCTTCGACAGGGTTTCGAAACACCATATATTTT. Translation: CSASTGFRNTIYF.

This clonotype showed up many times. The CDR3 region has the DNA TGCAGCGTAACAGGGGGCTCTTCTCGCTCTGGAAACACCATATATTTT. It yields the protein CSVTGGSSRSGNTIYF. This chain uses TRBV29-1 with TRBJ1-3; TRBD1 aligns across 9 bases. V was pared by 6 bases and J by 0 bases, with 9 bases of the junction left unmatched. Germline CDR1 is SQVTM and CDR2 is ANQGSEA. The CDR3 sequence is 16 residues long.

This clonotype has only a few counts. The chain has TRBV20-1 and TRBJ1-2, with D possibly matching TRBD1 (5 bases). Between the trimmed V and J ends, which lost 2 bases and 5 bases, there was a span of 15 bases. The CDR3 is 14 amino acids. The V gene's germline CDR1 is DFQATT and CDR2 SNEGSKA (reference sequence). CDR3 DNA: TGCAGTGCTAGAACCCCATTAGGGGATTATGGCTACACCTTC. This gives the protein CSARTPLGDYGYTF.

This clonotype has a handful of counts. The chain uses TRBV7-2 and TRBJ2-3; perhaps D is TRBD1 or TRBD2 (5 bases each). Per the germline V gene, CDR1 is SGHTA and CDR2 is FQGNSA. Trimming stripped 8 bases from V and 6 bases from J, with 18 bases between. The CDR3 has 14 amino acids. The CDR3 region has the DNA TGTGCCAGCGACCCCCGGGGCGGCGCGGATACGCAGTATTTT. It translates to CASDPRGGADTQYF.

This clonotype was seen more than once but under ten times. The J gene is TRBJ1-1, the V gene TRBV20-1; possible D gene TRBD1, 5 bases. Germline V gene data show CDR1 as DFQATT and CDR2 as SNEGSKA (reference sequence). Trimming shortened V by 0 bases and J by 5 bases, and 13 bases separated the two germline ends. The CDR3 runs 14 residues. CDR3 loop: CSARDWGGSTEAFF. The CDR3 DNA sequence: TGCAGTGCTAGAGATTGGGGGGGGAGTACTGAAGCTTTCTTT.

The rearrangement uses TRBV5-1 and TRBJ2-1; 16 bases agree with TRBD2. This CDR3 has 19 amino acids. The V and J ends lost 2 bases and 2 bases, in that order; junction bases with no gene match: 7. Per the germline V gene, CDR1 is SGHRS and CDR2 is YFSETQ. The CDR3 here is CASSLSGTSGGATYNEQFF. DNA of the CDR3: TGCGCCAGCAGCTTATCCGGGACTAGCGGGGGGGCTACCTACAATGAGCAGTTCTTC. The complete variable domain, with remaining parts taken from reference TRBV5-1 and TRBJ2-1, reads KAGVTQTPRYLIKTRGQQVTLSCSPISGHRSVSWYQQTPGQGLQFLFEYFSETQRNKGNFPGRFSGRQFSNSRSEMNVSTLELGDSALYLCASSLSGTSGGATYNEQFFGPGTRLTVL.

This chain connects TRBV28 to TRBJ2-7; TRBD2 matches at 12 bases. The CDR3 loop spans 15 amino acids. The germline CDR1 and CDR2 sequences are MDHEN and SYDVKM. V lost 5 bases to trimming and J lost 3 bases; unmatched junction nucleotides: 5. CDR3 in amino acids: CASSRLAGAFYEQYV. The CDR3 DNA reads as TGTGCCAGCAGTCGACTAGCGGGGGCCTTCTACGAGCAGTACGTC.

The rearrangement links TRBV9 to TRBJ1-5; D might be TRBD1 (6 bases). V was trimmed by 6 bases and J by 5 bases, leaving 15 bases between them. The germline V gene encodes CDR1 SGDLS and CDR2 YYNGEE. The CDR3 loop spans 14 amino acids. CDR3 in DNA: TGTGCCAGCAACCCGACAGGTCACGATCAGCCCCAGCATTTT. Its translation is CASNPTGHDQPQHF.

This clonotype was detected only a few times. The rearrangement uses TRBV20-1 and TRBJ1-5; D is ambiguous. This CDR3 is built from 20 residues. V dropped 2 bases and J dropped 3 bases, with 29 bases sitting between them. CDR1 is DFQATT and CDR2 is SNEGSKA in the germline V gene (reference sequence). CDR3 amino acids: CSARSFRGNGGEFNNQPQHF. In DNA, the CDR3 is TGCAGTGCTAGAAGTTTTCGGGGTAATGGTGGTGAGTTTAACAATCAGCCCCAGCATTTT.

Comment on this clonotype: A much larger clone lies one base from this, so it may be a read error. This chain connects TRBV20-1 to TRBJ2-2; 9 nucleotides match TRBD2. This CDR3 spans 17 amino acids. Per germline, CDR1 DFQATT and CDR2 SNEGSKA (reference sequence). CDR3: CCARDAGLAQNTGELFF. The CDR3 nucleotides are TGCTGTGCTAGAGACGCGGGACTAGCCCAGAACACCGGGGAGCTGTTTTTT.

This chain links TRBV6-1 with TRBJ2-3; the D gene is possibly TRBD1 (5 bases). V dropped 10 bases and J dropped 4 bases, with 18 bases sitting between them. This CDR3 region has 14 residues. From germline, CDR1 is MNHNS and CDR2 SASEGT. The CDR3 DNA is TGTGCCACTACGGTCGCAGGGTTGGCAGATACGCAGTATTTT. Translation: CATTVAGLADTQYF.

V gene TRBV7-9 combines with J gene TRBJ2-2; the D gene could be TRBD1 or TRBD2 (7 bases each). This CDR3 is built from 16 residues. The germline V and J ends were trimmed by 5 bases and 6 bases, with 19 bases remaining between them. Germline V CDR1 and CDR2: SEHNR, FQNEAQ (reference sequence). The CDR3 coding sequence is TGTGCCAGCAGCCCCCCCGCGACAGGGAGGGCCGGGGAGCTGTTTTTT. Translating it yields CASSPPATGRAGELFF.

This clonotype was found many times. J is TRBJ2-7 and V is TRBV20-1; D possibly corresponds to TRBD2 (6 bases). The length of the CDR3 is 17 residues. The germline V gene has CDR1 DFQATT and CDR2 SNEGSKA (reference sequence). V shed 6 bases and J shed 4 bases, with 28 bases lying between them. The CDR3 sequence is CSALRGEAPNPRYEQYF. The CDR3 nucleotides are TGCAGTGCCCTCCGAGGGGAGGCCCCAAATCCGCGATACGAGCAGTACTTC.

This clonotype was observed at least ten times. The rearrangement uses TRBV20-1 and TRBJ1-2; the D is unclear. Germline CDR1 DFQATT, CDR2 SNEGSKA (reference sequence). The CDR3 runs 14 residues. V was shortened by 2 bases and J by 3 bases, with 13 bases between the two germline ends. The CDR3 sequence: CSARFTTPHYGYTF. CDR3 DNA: TGCAGTGCTAGATTTACGACACCCCACTATGGCTACACCTTC.

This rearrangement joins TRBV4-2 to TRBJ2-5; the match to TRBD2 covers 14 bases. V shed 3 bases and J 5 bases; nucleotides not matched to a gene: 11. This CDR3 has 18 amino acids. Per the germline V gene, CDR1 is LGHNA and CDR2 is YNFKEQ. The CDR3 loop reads CASSHNAGLAGGLETQYF. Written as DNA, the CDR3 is TGTGCCAGCAGCCACAATGCCGGACTAGCGGGGGGTTTGGAGACCCAGTACTTC.

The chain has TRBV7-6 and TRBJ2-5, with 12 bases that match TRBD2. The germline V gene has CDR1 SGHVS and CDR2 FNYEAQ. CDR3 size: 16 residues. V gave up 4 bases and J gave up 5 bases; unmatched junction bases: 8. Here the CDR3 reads CASSSLAGGNSETQYF. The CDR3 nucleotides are TGTGCCAGCAGCTCACTAGCGGGGGGAAATAGTGAGACCCAGTACTTC.

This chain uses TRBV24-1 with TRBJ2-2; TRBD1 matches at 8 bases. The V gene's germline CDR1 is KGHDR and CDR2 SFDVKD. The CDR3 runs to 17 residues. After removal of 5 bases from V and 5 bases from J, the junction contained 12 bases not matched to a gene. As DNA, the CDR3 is TGTGCCACCAGTGCCCTAGCAGGGGGCGCCGGAACCGGGGAGCTGTTTTTT. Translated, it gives CATSALAGGAGTGELFF.

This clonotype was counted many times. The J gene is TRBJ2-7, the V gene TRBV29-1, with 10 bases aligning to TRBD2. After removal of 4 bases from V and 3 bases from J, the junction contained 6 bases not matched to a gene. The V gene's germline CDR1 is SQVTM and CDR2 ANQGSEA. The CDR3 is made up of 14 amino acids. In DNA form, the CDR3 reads TGCAGCGTTGGAACCCTAGCGGGGGACTACGAGCAGTACTTC. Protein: CSVGTLAGDYEQYF.